This TCR beta chain was recovered during a study of blood T cell repertoires in COVID-19. Study details: Researchers got acute and convalescent COVID-19 samples from the United States, Italy and Spain. Sample material is recorded as cDNA or gDNA derived from T cells, B-cell-depleted T cells, or PBMCs.

The data were produced by immunoSEQ multiplex PCR, yet TCRdb's version contains in-frame clones alone and is incomplete. The profile shows under 130,000 clones, roughly 85% of them singletons. A single count supports this clone. The clonotype originates from a woman older than 75 with acute or convalescent COVID-19. Sequencing was done on a sample of peripheral blood.

CDR3 sequence: CASSTYRGPSTGELFF. The CDR3 nucleotides read TGTGCCAGCAGCACATACAGGGGACCGAGCACCGGGGAGCTGTTTTTT. This chain uses TRBV7-2 with TRBJ2-2; the match to TRBD1 covers 7 bases. The CDR3 length is 16 residues. After removal of 5 bases from V and 4 bases from J, the junction contained 10 bases not matched to a gene. Germline V CDR1 and CDR2: SGHTA, FQGNSA.